The clone carrying this TCR beta chain was observed many times. The antigen is undetermined. Attachment of unique molecular identifiers to individual cDNA molecules was performed. TCRdb ran MiXCR on the 5' RACE reads and lists one entry per CDR3 protein. The sample carries fewer than 85,000 distinct CDR3 sequences, around 16% recorded once. Germline values: CDR1 MNHNY, CDR2 SVGAGI (reference sequence). V lost 3 bases, J lost 5 bases, and 8 bases lay in between. The CDR3 spans 12 residues. These data belong to a study of early T cells in non-severe SARS-CoV-2 infection. Background on the study: Sequencing targeted bulk RNA from unsorted whole blood, leaving chains unpaired. Whole-study findings and limits: CD4 and private specificities were missed by VDJdb matching, which favored anti-spike CD8 responses.

V and J are TRBV6-6 and TRBJ2-7; a weak D match, TRBD2 (5 bases). The TCR comes from an adult who was a healthcare worker with PCR-confirmed SARS-CoV-2 infection or an uninfected control (not recorded which). Sequenced sample: whole blood. CDR3 amino acids: CASSYRGNEQYF. The CDR3 nucleotides read TGTGCCAGCAGTTATAGAGGGAACGAGCAGTACTTC.